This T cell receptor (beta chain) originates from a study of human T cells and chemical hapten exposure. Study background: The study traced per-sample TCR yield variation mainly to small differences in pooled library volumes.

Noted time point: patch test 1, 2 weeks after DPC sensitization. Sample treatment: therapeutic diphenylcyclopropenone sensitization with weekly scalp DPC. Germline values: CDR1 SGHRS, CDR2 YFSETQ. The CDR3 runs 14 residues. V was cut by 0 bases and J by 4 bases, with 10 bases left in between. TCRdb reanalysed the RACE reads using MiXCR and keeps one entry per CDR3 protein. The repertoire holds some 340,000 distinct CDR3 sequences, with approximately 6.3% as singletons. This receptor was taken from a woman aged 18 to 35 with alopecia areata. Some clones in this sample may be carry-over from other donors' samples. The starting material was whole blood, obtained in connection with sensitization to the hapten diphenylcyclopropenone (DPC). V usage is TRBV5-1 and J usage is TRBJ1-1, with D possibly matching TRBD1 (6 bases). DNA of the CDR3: TGCGCCAGCAGCTTGGATGGGGGCGTCACTGAAGCTTTCTTT. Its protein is CASSLDGGVTEAFF.